This T cell receptor (beta chain) was observed in a study of control samples from healthy donors and cancer patients. Profiled with immunoSEQ multiplex PCR; TCRdb holds only in-frame clones, not every one. The sample yields 110,000 or so clones, about 83% seen once. V was shortened by 0 bases and J by 0 bases, with 9 bases between the two germline ends. The CDR3 has 16 residues. Germline lookup yields CDR1 KGHDR and CDR2 SFDVKD. The sample was blood. The TCR sequence derives from a woman aged 50 to 60 in good health. The V and J genes are TRBV24-1 and TRBJ2-3; the D gene is possibly TRBD1 (6 bases). CDR3 sequence (DNA): TGTGCCACCAGTGATTTGGGGGGCGGGAGCACAGATACGCAGTATTTT. Its protein is CATSDLGGGSTDTQYF.